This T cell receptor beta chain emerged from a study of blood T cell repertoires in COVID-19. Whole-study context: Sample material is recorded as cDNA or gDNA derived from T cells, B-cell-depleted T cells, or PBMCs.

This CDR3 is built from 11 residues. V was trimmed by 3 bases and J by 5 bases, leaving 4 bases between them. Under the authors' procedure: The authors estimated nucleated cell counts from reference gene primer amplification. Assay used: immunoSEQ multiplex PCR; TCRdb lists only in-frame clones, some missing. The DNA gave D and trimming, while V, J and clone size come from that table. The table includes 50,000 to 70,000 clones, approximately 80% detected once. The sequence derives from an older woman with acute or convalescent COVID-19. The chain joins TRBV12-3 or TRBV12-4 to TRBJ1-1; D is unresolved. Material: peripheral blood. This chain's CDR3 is CASSFGTEAFF. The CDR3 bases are TGTGCCAGCAGTTTCGGGACTGAAGCTTTCTTT.